Following are 28 T cell receptor beta chains from one sample sequenced in a study of early T cells in non-severe SARS-CoV-2 infection. MiXCR, applied by TCRdb to the 5' RACE reads, yields one record per CDR3 protein. Of around 56,000 distinct CDR3 sequences listed, about 7.7% are singletons. Source: whole blood, taken at baseline. Every receptor here comes from an adult who was a healthcare worker with PCR-confirmed SARS-CoV-2 infection or an uninfected control (not recorded which).

At least ten counts were recorded for this clonotype. The chain has TRBV5-4 and TRBJ2-7, with a tentative D call TRBD2 (5 bases). Per germline, CDR1 SGHNT and CDR2 YYREEE (reference sequence). Trimming removed 0 bases from V and 10 bases from J, with 14 bases in between. The CDR3 runs 13 residues. For the CDR3, the DNA is TGTGCCAGCAGCTTGGGAGCGGACCATGGACAGTACTTC. This translates into CASSLGADHGQYF.

Many counts were recorded for this clonotype. The chain couples TRBV10-3 to TRBJ2-1, with 14 bases lining up with TRBD2. Germline CDR1 is ENHRY and CDR2 is SYGVKD. Trimming took 2 bases from V and 0 from J; bases not matched to a gene: 12. This CDR3 is 21 amino acids long. The CDR3 region has the DNA TGTGCCATCAGTGAGAGACTAGCGGGAGGGGACTACAAAAGCTCCTACAATGAGCAGTTCTTC. Its protein product is CAISERLAGGDYKSSYNEQFF.

This clonotype was recorded many times. The chain links TRBV5-1 to TRBJ2-1; unclear D gene. The V end was cut by 3 bases, the J end by 9 bases, with 7 bases between. Germline CDR1 is SGHRS and CDR2 is YFSETQ. The CDR3 loop spans 11 amino acids. The CDR3 DNA reads as TGCGCCAGCAGCTATAGCACTGAGCAGTTCTTC. This gives the protein CASSYSTEQFF. Using reference TRBV5-1 and TRBJ2-1 for the parts outside the CDR3, the full variable domain is KAGVTQTPRYLIKTRGQQVTLSCSPISGHRSVSWYQQTPGQGLQFLFEYFSETQRNKGNFPGRFSGRQFSNSRSEMNVSTLELGDSALYLCASSYSTEQFFGPGTRLTVL.

This clonotype was counted a few times. V and J are TRBV18 and TRBJ1-1; no reliable D call. This CDR3 is 13 amino acids long. The ends were cut back, 6 bases at V and 1 base at J, with 9 bases in the middle. Germline-derived CDR1 and CDR2 are KGHSH and LQKENI. CDR3 loop: CASSRDGNTEAFF. In DNA, the CDR3 is TGTGCCAGCTCGAGAGACGGGAACACTGAAGCTTTCTTT.

In its sample, this clonotype was seen a few times. This chain uses TRBV21-1 with TRBJ2-7. TRBV21-1 is a pseudogene segment. The CDR3 is 14 amino acids. DNA of the CDR3: TGTGCCAGCAGGACATTGAATCGACCTGCCGAGCAGTACTTC. As protein: CASRTLNRPAEQYF.

This clonotype was recorded at least ten times. This sequence joins TRBV7-8 and TRBJ2-1; 8 bases agree with TRBD2. The CDR3 length is 13 residues. V was clipped by 8 bases and J by 10 bases; unmatched bases: 10. Per the germline V gene, CDR1 is SGHVS and CDR2 is FQNEAQ. CDR3: CASGGRPRGEQFF. The CDR3 coding sequence is TGTGCCAGCGGCGGGAGGCCCCGCGGCGAGCAGTTCTTC.

This clonotype occurred a few times. V is TRBV7-9 and J is TRBJ2-7; D is possibly TRBD1 (6 bases). CDR3 size: 15 residues. Trimming took 7 bases from V and 2 from J, leaving 18 bases between them. CDR1 and CDR2 (germline): SEHNR, FQNEAQ (reference sequence). For the CDR3, the DNA is TGTGCCAGCACAACTCTGGGACAAGGGGCCTACGAGCAGTACTTC. It translates to CASTTLGQGAYEQYF.

This clonotype was counted a few times. The V and J genes are TRBV7-9 and TRBJ1-3, with 7 positions matching TRBD1. The CDR3 runs 17 residues. The junction had 10 bases not matched to a gene; V was cut back by 5 bases and J by 0 bases. Germline values: CDR1 SEHNR, CDR2 FQNEAQ (reference sequence). CDR3 in amino acids: CASSLDRSNSSGNTIYF. In DNA form, the CDR3 reads TGTGCCAGCAGCCTGGACAGGTCCAACTCCTCTGGAAACACCATATATTTT.

Here the CDR3 reads CASSQGWDRGYYEQYF. The CDR3, as DNA: TGTGCCAGCAGCCAAGGATGGGACAGGGGGTACTACGAGCAGTACTTC. The genes are TRBV14 and TRBJ2-7; 11 nucleotides match TRBD1. This CDR3 has 16 amino acids. Unmatched junction bases numbered 5, after V lost 1 base and J lost 3 bases. CDR1 and CDR2 from the germline V gene are SGHDN and FVKESK.

This clonotype was observed many times. The genes are TRBV7-8 and TRBJ2-1; D tentatively reads TRBD1 or TRBD2 (5 bases each). V lost 5 bases, J lost 4 bases, and 15 bases lay in between. CDR1 and CDR2 from the germline V gene are SGHVS and FQNEAQ. The CDR3 contains 15 residues. The CDR3 sequence: CASSLQGTAYNEQFF. DNA for the CDR3: TGTGCCAGCAGCCTACAAGGGACGGCTTACAATGAGCAGTTCTTC.

A few counts support this clonotype. The V call is TRBV4-2, the J call TRBJ2-1, with 10 bases fitting TRBD2. Germline V gene sequence: CDR1 LGHNA, CDR2 YNFKEQ. The CDR3 totals 17 residues. V was clipped by 1 base and J by 9 bases; unmatched bases: 12. CDR3 residues: CASSQAVTAGGLSEQFF. The CDR3 nucleotides read TGTGCCAGCAGCCAAGCCGTTACAGCGGGAGGGCTATCTGAGCAGTTCTTC.

The rearrangement joins TRBV2 to TRBJ1-1; 11 bases map to TRBD1. Trimming cost V 4 bases and J 3 bases; bases outside gene matches: 7. This CDR3 is 16 amino acids long. Germline CDR1 reads SNHLY; CDR2 reads FYNNEI. CDR3 loop: CASSVPGQGVHTEAFF. In nucleotides, the CDR3 is TGTGCCAGCAGTGTACCGGGACAGGGGGTCCACACTGAAGCTTTCTTT. The full variable domain, completed using reference TRBV2 and TRBJ1-1, is EPEVTQTPSHQVTQMGQEVILRCVPISNHLYFYWYRQILGQKVEFLVSFYNNEISEKSEIFDDQFSVERPDGSNFTLKIRSTKLEDSAMYFCASSVPGQGVHTEAFFGQGTRLTVV.

The gene calls are TRBV20-1 and TRBJ2-3; 8 bases are shared with TRBD2. Germline CDR1 reads DFQATT; CDR2 reads SNEGSKA (reference sequence). The CDR3 contains 14 residues. The V segment lost 3 bases and the J segment 4 bases; nucleotides outside the gene matches: 6. DNA of the CDR3: TGCAGTGCTAGTAGCCGGGAGGGCGCAGATACGCAGTATTTT. Protein sequence: CSASSREGADTQYF.

The V gene is TRBV3-1, the J gene TRBJ1-4; D is perhaps TRBD1 (5 bases). The CDR3 runs 14 residues. V lost 1 base and J 11 bases, leaving 14 bases between the germline ends. Germline V gene data show CDR1 as LGHDT and CDR2 as YNNKEL (reference sequence). CDR3: CASSQAGEIGKLFF. The CDR3 nucleotides are TGTGCCAGCAGCCAAGCGGGGGAAATAGGGAAACTGTTTTTT.

The J gene is TRBJ2-7, the V gene TRBV7-9; D tentatively reads TRBD1 or TRBD2 (5 bases each). V was cut by 8 bases and J by 5 bases, with 16 bases left in between. The CDR3 consists of 13 residues. Germline V gene data show CDR1 as SEHNR and CDR2 as FQNEAQ (reference sequence). Here the CDR3 reads CASAAGTSDEQYF. CDR3 in DNA: TGTGCCAGCGCCGCAGGGACCTCTGACGAGCAGTACTTC.

This clonotype was found many times. The V call is TRBV7-9, the J call TRBJ2-2, with 7 bases fitting TRBD1. V lost 4 bases, J lost 7 bases, and 6 bases stayed unmatched. Germline V gives CDR1 SEHNR, CDR2 FQNEAQ (reference sequence). The CDR3 is 14 amino acids. CDR3 amino acids: CASSSGTANGELFF. DNA of the CDR3: TGTGCCAGCAGCTCCGGGACAGCTAACGGGGAGCTGTTTTTT.

The table lists this clonotype with a few counts. This chain joins TRBV11-2 and TRBJ1-2, with TRBD1 matching over 7 bases. Germline V gives CDR1 SGHAT, CDR2 FQNNGV. The ends lost 5 bases at V and 4 bases at J; junction bases unmatched: 7. This CDR3 contains 14 residues. The CDR3 spells CASSPTGQAYGYTF. The CDR3 DNA sequence: TGTGCCAGCAGCCCTACTGGACAGGCCTATGGCTACACCTTC.

Ten or more counts support this clonotype. The CDR3 loop is CSVVGIAHIFDEQFF. The CDR3 region has the DNA TGCAGCGTTGTTGGAATAGCTCATATATTCGATGAGCAGTTCTTC. J is TRBJ2-1 and V is TRBV29-1; no definite D call. V dropped 4 bases and J dropped 8 bases, with 21 bases sitting between them. CDR1 is SQVTM and CDR2 is ANQGSEA in the germline V gene. The CDR3 loop spans 15 amino acids.

The chain carries TRBV7-2 and TRBJ2-4; 7 nucleotides align to TRBD1. Germline lookup yields CDR1 SGHTA and CDR2 FQGNSA. V shed 4 bases and J 2 bases; nucleotides not matched to a gene: 14. This CDR3 has 18 amino acids. The CDR3 region has the DNA TGTGCCAGCAGCTCACAACCCGGACAGGCGCTCACCAAAAACATTCAGTACTTC. Amino acid sequence: CASSSQPGQALTKNIQYF.

The rearrangement uses TRBV30 and TRBJ2-1, with 10 bases matching TRBD2. This CDR3 has 18 amino acids. V dropped 2 bases and J dropped 0; count of bases not matched to a gene: 10. Germline CDR1 reads GTSNPN; CDR2 reads SVGIG (reference sequence). CDR3 bases: TGTGCCTGGAGTACCCGGCTAGCGGGAGAATACTCCTACAATGAGCAGTTCTTC. It codes for CAWSTRLAGEYSYNEQFF.

This clonotype was recorded at least ten times. The CDR3 spells CASRRGGYTDTQYF. The DNA of the CDR3 is TGTGCCAGCAGGAGGGGCGGATACACAGATACGCAGTATTTT. The chain joins TRBV11-2 to TRBJ2-3; tentatively, D is TRBD1 or TRBD2 (5 bases each). Trimming removed 6 bases from V and 2 bases from J, with 12 bases in between. Germline CDR1 is SGHAT and CDR2 is FQNNGV. The CDR3 runs 14 residues.

There are many counts of this clonotype. The rearrangement uses TRBV4-3 and TRBJ2-7, with D possibly TRBD1 on 6 matching bases. This CDR3 region has 13 residues. Trimming shortened V by 1 base and J by 3 bases, and 7 bases separated the two germline ends. Germline loops: CDR1 LGHNA, CDR2 YSLEER. The CDR3 nucleotides read TGCGCCAGCAGCCAAGTGGACAGCTACGAGCAGTACTTC. Its translation: CASSQVDSYEQYF.

This clonotype was recorded at least ten times. The chain carries TRBV7-2 and TRBJ2-3, with 14 bases that match TRBD2. The CDR3 length is 20 residues. Germline V gene data show CDR1 as SGHTA and CDR2 as FQGNSA. Germline trimming cut 1 base from V and 5 bases from J; bases unmatched to any gene: 14. The CDR3, as DNA: TGTGCCAGCAGCTTAGGATCTCTACCGGGACTAGCGGGAGTGGTAGATACGCAGTATTTT. Amino acid sequence: CASSLGSLPGLAGVVDTQYF.

This clonotype has ten or more counts. The chain joins TRBV28 to TRBJ2-4, with D possibly TRBD1 on 6 matching bases. Germline loops: CDR1 MDHEN, CDR2 SYDVKM. The CDR3 length is 17 residues. Trimming left V 6 bases short and J 1 base short, with 19 bases between. CDR3 loop: CASSFGEQGLAKNIQYF. The CDR3 region has the DNA TGTGCCAGCAGCTTCGGGGAACAGGGCCTGGCCAAAAACATTCAGTACTTC.

This clonotype was counted ten times or more. The chain carries TRBV25-1 and TRBJ1-2; 7 nucleotides line up with TRBD1. Germline V gene lookup returns CDR1 MGHDK and CDR2 SYGVNS. The junction had 18 bases not matched to a gene; V was cut back by 6 bases and J by 8 bases. The CDR3 loop spans 16 amino acids. CDR3 in DNA: TGTGCCAGCAGAAACCCCGGGACAGAGGGCCGAGACGGCTACACCTTC. The encoded protein is CASRNPGTEGRDGYTF.

The sample holds a few counts of this clonotype. V and J are TRBV7-3 and TRBJ1-1; D uncertain. Trimming removed 2 bases from V and 1 base from J, with 5 bases in between. The CDR3 contains 13 residues. Per germline, CDR1 SGHTA and CDR2 FQGTGA. CDR3 protein: CASSLWGNTEAFF. CDR3 bases: TGTGCCAGCAGCTTATGGGGGAACACTGAAGCTTTCTTT.

The CDR3 DNA reads TGCAGTGCTAGAACCGGGACTAGTGTGGGTAATGAGCAGTTCTTC. Amino acids: CSARTGTSVGNEQFF. This chain links TRBV20-1 with TRBJ2-1; 8 bases line up with TRBD2. The germline gives CDR1 DFQATT, CDR2 SNEGSKA (reference sequence). CDR3 length: 15 amino acids. Trimming removed 2 bases from V and 7 bases from J; junction bases left unmatched: 10.

This clonotype was counted at least ten times. The gene calls are TRBV4-1 and TRBJ2-1; 11 bases are shared with TRBD2. J gave up 6 bases and V 3 bases, and 4 bases lay outside the gene matches. Per the germline V gene, CDR1 is MGHRA and CDR2 is YSYEKL. This CDR3 has 15 residues. The CDR3 region has the DNA TGCGCCAGCAGCCAGAAGACTAGCGGGACCAATGAGCAGTTCTTC. Protein: CASSQKTSGTNEQFF.